This T cell receptor beta chain was captured by sequencing in a study of blood T cell repertoires in COVID-19. Trimming took 1 base from V and 1 from J, leaving 13 bases between them. The CDR3 is 16 amino acids. From germline, CDR1 is SGHAT and CDR2 FQNNGV. Assay: immunoSEQ multiplex PCR; the TCRdb copy retains only in-frame clones and omits some. The sample lists 40,000 to 55,000 clones, 65% to 85% seen once, with roughly 5% in the top ten. The rearrangement links TRBV11-2 to TRBJ1-1; D is possibly TRBD1 (5 bases). This receptor was identified in a human donor in a cohort sampled during active COVID-19. Sequenced: peripheral blood. CDR3 nucleotides: TGTGCCAGCAGCTTAGGTCGGGGCGGGAGGAACACTGAAGCTTTCTTT. Protein product: CASSLGRGGRNTEAFF.